The 20 T cell receptor beta chains below were found in one sample sequenced in a study of Tregs in tolerant kidney transplant recipients. This table comes from immunoSEQ multiplex PCR, and its TCRdb copy is limited to in-frame clones, with some not included. The sample carries around 16,000 clones, approximately 94% recorded once. Specimen: CD8+ T cells from blood. These TCRs come from a human donor in good health.

The rearrangement joins TRBV27 to TRBJ1-1; D not certain. This CDR3 has 14 amino acids. CDR1 and CDR2 from the germline V gene are MNHEY and SMNVEV (reference sequence). Trimming removed 0 bases at V and 10 bases at J, with 15 bases between. The CDR3 nucleotides read TGTGCCAGCAGTTTATCGAGGGCGGGCAGCGGAGCTTTCTTT. This gives the protein CASSLSRAGSGAFF.

The chain joins TRBV4-3 to TRBJ2-1; TRBD2 matches at 8 bases. The CDR3 is 15 amino acids. Germline trimming cut 4 bases from V and 3 bases from J; bases unmatched to any gene: 5. Germline loops: CDR1 LGHNA, CDR2 YSLEER. DNA of the CDR3: TGCGCCAGCAGCCCCGATAGCGGGATCTACAATGAGCAGTTCTTC. It translates to CASSPDSGIYNEQFF.

This sequence joins TRBV6-1 and TRBJ1-2, with TRBD1 as a possible D gene (5 bases). CDR1 and CDR2 from the germline V gene are MNHNS and SASEGT. This CDR3 spans 13 amino acids. Trimming took off 10 bases at V and 8 bases at J, with 20 bases between the two ends. The CDR3, as DNA: TGTGCCACCGACACAAGGGGAGTCTGGGGCTACACCTTC. This codes for CATDTRGVWGYTF.

The V call is TRBV7-9, the J call TRBJ1-1; no clear D gene. The V end was cut by 6 bases, the J end by 2 bases, with 10 bases between. The CDR3 consists of 13 residues. Germline V CDR1 and CDR2: SEHNR, FQNEAQ (reference sequence). CDR3: CASRSTLNTEAFF. CDR3 DNA sequence: TGTGCCAGCAGGTCGACACTTAACACTGAAGCTTTCTTT.

This chain links TRBV18 with TRBJ2-1; D is unresolved. The CDR3 extends over 14 amino acids. Germline V gene lookup returns CDR1 KGHSH and CDR2 LQKENI. The ends were cut back, 2 bases at V and 7 bases at J, with 12 bases in the middle. CDR3: CASSPSELGNEQFF. The CDR3 DNA follows: TGTGCCAGCTCACCATCGGAATTGGGGAATGAGCAGTTCTTC.

This clone was seen just once. This sequence joins TRBV7-9 and TRBJ2-1; 7 bases agree with TRBD1. CDR1 and CDR2 (germline): SEHNR, FQNEAQ (reference sequence). The CDR3 has 12 amino acids. Trimming took 3 bases from V and 13 from J; bases not matched to a gene: 6. The CDR3 bases are TGTGCCAGCAGCTTGGATACAGGGGACCAGTTCTTC. It specifies CASSLDTGDQFF. Based on the CDR3 plus reference TRBV7-9 and TRBJ2-1, the full variable domain is DTGVSQNPRHKITKRGQNVTFRCDPISEHNRLYWYRQTLGQGPEFLTYFQNEAQLEKSRLLSDRFSAERPKGSFSTLEIQRTEQGDSAMYLCASSLDTGDQFFGPGTRLTVL.

The chain couples TRBV6-6 to TRBJ1-2; weak D call: TRBD1 (6 bases). The CDR3 spans 11 residues. Germline values: CDR1 MNHNY, CDR2 SVGAGI (reference sequence). V gave up 10 bases and J gave up 4 bases, with 10 bases separating them. The chain's CDR3 is CATGGGYGYTF. The CDR3 bases are TGTGCCACCGGAGGGGGCTATGGCTACACCTTC.

The gene calls are TRBV10-1 and TRBJ2-7; 7 bases match TRBD1. The CDR3 loop spans 13 amino acids. The V segment lost 8 bases and the J segment 3 bases; nucleotides outside the gene matches: 7. The germline V gene has CDR1 WNHNN and CDR2 SYGVQD (reference sequence). The CDR3, as DNA: TGCGCCAGCGGGGGACAGACCTTCTACGAGCAGTACTTC. It specifies CASGGQTFYEQYF.

The rearrangement joins TRBV5-1 to TRBJ2-5; tentatively, D is TRBD1 (5 bases). This CDR3 has 12 residues. Trimming took off 5 bases at V and 4 bases at J, with 9 bases between the two ends. CDR1 is SGHRS, CDR2 YFSETQ, per germline. The CDR3 here is CASRWGRETQYF. CDR3 sequence (DNA): TGCGCCAGCAGGTGGGGCCGAGAGACCCAGTACTTC.

This chain uses TRBV7-2 with TRBJ2-3; 15 bases match TRBD2. Germline values: CDR1 SGHTA, CDR2 FQGNSA. This CDR3 has 18 amino acids. The ends lost 2 bases at V and 8 bases at J; junction bases unmatched: 11. CDR3 in amino acids: CASSLNLGTSGRLGTQYF. As DNA, the CDR3 is TGTGCCAGCAGCTTAAACCTAGGGACTAGCGGGAGGCTAGGTACGCAGTATTTT.

The gene calls are TRBV7-9 and TRBJ1-4; D might be TRBD1 (5 bases). V was shortened by 1 base and J by 2 bases, with 11 bases between the two germline ends. This CDR3 comprises 16 residues. Germline V gene lookup returns CDR1 SEHNR and CDR2 FQNEAQ (reference sequence). The CDR3 region is CASSLERGLTNEKLFF. The CDR3, as DNA: TGTGCCAGCAGCTTAGAAAGGGGCCTGACTAATGAAAAACTGTTTTTT.

The chain recombines TRBV7-9 with TRBJ1-2; weak D call: TRBD1 (6 bases). V lost 2 bases, J lost 4 bases, and 11 bases lay in between. This CDR3 has 14 residues. Germline CDR1 SEHNR, CDR2 FQNEAQ (reference sequence). The DNA for the CDR3 is TGTGCCAGCAGCTTACAGGGGACCCCCTATGGCTACACCTTC. Its protein product is CASSLQGTPYGYTF.

J is TRBJ1-5 and V is TRBV4-1; 8 positions agree with TRBD1. The CDR3 spans 15 residues. The trim removed 2 bases at V and 5 bases at J, leaving 5 bases unmatched. The germline V gene has CDR1 MGHRA and CDR2 YSYEKL. CDR3 DNA sequence: TGCGCCAGCAGCCAATTCGGGACAGGACATCAGCCCCAGCATTTT. This encodes CASSQFGTGHQPQHF.

The chain joins TRBV5-6 to TRBJ1-3; D call uncertain. V dropped 4 bases and J dropped 0 bases, with 17 bases sitting between them. Germline values: CDR1 SGHDT, CDR2 YYEEEE. The length of the CDR3 is 17 residues. The CDR3 region has the DNA TGTGCCAGCAGCCCCCAAATAACAGCCAACTCTGGAAACACCATATATTTT. Residues: CASSPQITANSGNTIYF.

This chain uses TRBV27 with TRBJ2-1; D might be TRBD2 (6 bases). The length of the CDR3 is 15 residues. The germline V and J ends were trimmed by 1 base and 2 bases, with 9 bases remaining between them. Germline V CDR1 and CDR2: MNHEY, SMNVEV (reference sequence). The DNA of the CDR3 is TGTGCCAGCAGTTTATGGGCGGGGACCTACAATGAGCAGTTCTTC. Its protein is CASSLWAGTYNEQFF.

The CDR3 DNA follows: TGTGCCAGCATCCGGACAGGGGACCCTAACACTGAAGCTTTCTTT. This gives the protein CASIRTGDPNTEAFF. The genes are TRBV6-6 and TRBJ1-1, with 9 bases aligning to TRBD1. The CDR3 is 15 amino acids. Germline V gives CDR1 MNHNY, CDR2 SVGAGI (reference sequence). Losses at the gene ends were 7 bases for V and 2 bases for J; bases not matched to a gene: 8.

The gene calls are TRBV7-3 and TRBJ2-2; TRBD2 matches at 11 bases. Germline V gives CDR1 SGHTA, CDR2 FQGTGA. V lost 5 bases to trimming and J lost 0 bases; unmatched junction nucleotides: 5. This CDR3 spans 17 amino acids. CDR3 DNA: TGTGCCAGCAGCGTTCCTAGCGGGGGGCCGAACACCGGGGAGCTGTTTTTT. Its protein product is CASSVPSGGPNTGELFF.

The chain links TRBV4-1 to TRBJ1-5, with D unclear. The CDR3 totals 17 residues. The V end lost 0 bases, the J end lost 0 bases, and 12 bases lay between the germline ends. CDR1 MGHRA and CDR2 YSYEKL come from the germline V gene. CDR3 protein: CASSQDSTGYSNQPQHF. The CDR3 nucleotides read TGCGCCAGCAGCCAAGATTCTACCGGCTATAGCAATCAGCCCCAGCATTTT.

This sequence joins TRBV20-1 and TRBJ2-5; D unclear. The germline V and J ends were trimmed by 5 bases and 2 bases, with 3 bases remaining between them. Looked up from germline, CDR1 is DFQATT and CDR2 is SNEGSKA (reference sequence). This CDR3 has 10 amino acids. The CDR3 region is CSAPQETQYF. CDR3 nucleotides: TGCAGTGCTCCGCAAGAGACCCAGTACTTC.

The count of this clone is one. The chain's CDR3 is CAWSVSYGYTF. Here the CDR3 DNA reads TGTGCCTGGAGTGTATCATATGGCTACACCTTC. V gene TRBV30 combines with J gene TRBJ1-2, with D uncertain. The CDR3 consists of 11 residues. The V gene lost 0 bases and the J gene lost 5 bases, with 4 bases spanning the gap. Germline CDR1 reads GTSNPN; CDR2 reads SVGIG (reference sequence).